This T cell receptor (beta chain) was obtained from a study of T cells after yellow fever vaccination. Findings and limits, study-wide: Peak timing came faster in the weaker secondary response, day 5 versus 15.

As concerns this clonotype: Its cognate antigen is unknown.

Template switching with 5'RACE generated the TCR cDNA and added a universal primer site and UMIs. TCRdb re-called the 5' RACE reads through MiXCR, storing one row per CDR3 protein. The sample yields about 240,000 distinct CDR3 sequences, 6.9% seen once. This specimen was CD4+ T cells sorted from PBMCs, taken 15 days after the yellow fever booster vaccination. The source of this sequence is a man aged 25 to 45 who received the YFV17D yellow fever vaccine.

This chain's CDR3 is CASSYSSTGRSAEAFF. The CDR3 DNA sequence: TGTGCCAGCAGTTACTCGTCGACAGGGCGGTCGGCTGAAGCTTTCTTT. The chain has TRBV6-5 and TRBJ1-1; the match to TRBD1 covers 7 bases. Germline-derived CDR1 and CDR2 are MNHEY and SVGAGI. V was pared by 0 bases and J by 6 bases, with 10 bases of the junction left unmatched. This CDR3 region has 16 residues.